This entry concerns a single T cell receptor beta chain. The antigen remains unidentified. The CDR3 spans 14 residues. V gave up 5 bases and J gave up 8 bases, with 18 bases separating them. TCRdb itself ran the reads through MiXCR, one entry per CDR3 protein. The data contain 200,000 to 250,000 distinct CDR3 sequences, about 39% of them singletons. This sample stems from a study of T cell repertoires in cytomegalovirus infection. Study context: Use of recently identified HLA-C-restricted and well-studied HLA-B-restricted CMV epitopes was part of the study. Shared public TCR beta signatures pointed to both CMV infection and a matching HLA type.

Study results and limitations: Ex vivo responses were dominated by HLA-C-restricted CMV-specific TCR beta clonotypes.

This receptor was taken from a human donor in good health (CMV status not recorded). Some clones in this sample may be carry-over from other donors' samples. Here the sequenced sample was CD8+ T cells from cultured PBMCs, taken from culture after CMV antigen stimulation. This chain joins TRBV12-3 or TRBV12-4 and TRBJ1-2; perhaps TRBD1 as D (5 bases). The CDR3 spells CASSPQRRGWGYTF. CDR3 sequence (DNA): TGTGCCAGCAGTCCCCAAAGGAGGGGCTGGGGCTACACCTTC.